This entry describes one T cell receptor beta chain. Its antigen remains unknown. The CDR3 extends over 14 amino acids. V shed 3 bases and J shed 2 bases, with 13 bases lying between them. Germline V lookup: CDR1 SQVTM, CDR2 ANQGSEA. The table came from immunoSEQ multiplex PCR; TCRdb's copy has only in-frame clones and leaves some out. The table has nearly 110,000 clones, more than 75% seen once. The data are from a study of T cell responses to AZD1222 COVID-19 vaccine. The study, taken as a whole, reports: A mostly white British donor set with more females was recruited, and clonal diversity was possibly underestimated. Only a handful of AZD1222 recipients, more than 5 in all, had baseline seropositivity.

This specimen was peripheral blood, taken on day 0 of AZD1222 vaccination. The V and J genes are TRBV29-1 and TRBJ1-2, with D uncertain. This sequence originates from an adult in good health. The CDR3 sequence is CSVDDPYKNYGYTF. CDR3 in DNA: TGCAGCGTTGATGATCCATATAAGAACTATGGCTACACCTTC.